This TCR beta chain comes out of a study of cytomegalovirus exposure and HLA in healthy donors. Study-wide findings and caveats: Per a prior analysis, the majority of TCR beta V segments were productive roughly 90% or roughly 30% of the time. As a later analysis showed, several of the most significant clusters appeared to be linked to common viral pathogens. In a later analysis, CMV-associated beta chains were mostly HLA-associated, it appeared.

V lost 7 bases, J lost 1 base, and 11 bases lay in between. The CDR3 consists of 13 residues. Germline V gene sequence: CDR1 SGDLS, CDR2 YYNGEE. The PCR contained 60 Vbeta and 13 Jbeta primers. Profiling relied on immunoSEQ multiplex PCR, and the TCRdb table lists in-frame clones only, not all of them. The sample shows fewer than 150,000 clones, more than 80% of them seen only once. As concerns this clone: Its antigen is as yet unknown.

This clonotype was obtained from a woman in her twenties or thirties in good health and CMV-seropositive. The chain links TRBV9 to TRBJ1-2; the D gene is possibly TRBD1 (5 bases). The sample taken for sequencing was PBMCs. CDR3 sequence (DNA): TGTGCCAGCGCAAGCGGGGGTAACTATGGCTACACCTTC. Its protein product is CASASGGNYGYTF. Variable domain in full (rest from reference TRBV9 and TRBJ1-2): DSGVTQTPKHLITATGQRVTLRCSPRSGDLSVYWYQQSLDQGLQFLIQYYNGEERAKGNILERFSAQQFPDLHSELNLSSLELGDSALYFCASASGGNYGYTFGSGTRLTVV.